Described below is a single T cell receptor (beta chain) sequence and its context. Its antigen remains unknown. Together with CD45RO+ cells, CCR7-negative CD45RA+ TemRA cells were included in CD8 memory. Data came from immunoSEQ multiplex PCR; TCRdb stores just in-frame clones and leaves some out. The sample has under 130,000 clones, around 71% seen once. The record originates from a study of shared clonotypes between healthy human individuals. Study-level findings and limits: Depth was large, yet rarefaction showed that sorted-subset sequencing was incomplete. Clonotype sharing across donors was expected to vary with sequencing depth. Generation probabilities of non-shared clonotypes were lower (relative to those shared by all four donors).

The material sequenced was memory CD8+ T cells sorted from blood. The subset is: CD45RO+ cells pooled with CCR7-negative TemRA cells. This TCR came from a young woman in good health.

The CDR3 sequence is CASSPPVGAGGWQPQHF. The DNA for the CDR3 is TGTGCCAGCAGTCCCCCCGTAGGGGCAGGGGGCTGGCAGCCCCAGCATTTT. The chain links TRBV28 to TRBJ1-5, with 8 bases fitting TRBD1. Germline lookup yields CDR1 MDHEN and CDR2 SYDVKM. The CDR3 consists of 17 residues. Trimming took 5 bases from V and 7 from J; bases not matched to a gene: 16.